The entry below describes one T cell receptor beta chain. Its antigen is still unknown. The study sequenced TCR beta in blood CD8+ and CD4+ T cells. The diagnostic criteria for definite or probable disease, as recently defined, were met by the patients with Susac syndrome. RNA in amounts of about 0.45 to 1 ug was reverse transcribed with random hexamers. The TCR beta CDR3 was amplified by immunoSEQ multiplex PCR across 54 Vbeta, 13 Jbeta. TCRdb re-called the immunoSEQ multiplex PCR reads through MiXCR, storing one row per CDR3 protein. The profile shows roughly 200,000 distinct CDR3 sequences, just under 95% of them singletons. V shed 0 bases and J shed 5 bases, with 12 bases lying between them. Germline V gene sequence: CDR1 SGHTA, CDR2 FQGNSA. The CDR3 is 15 amino acids. These data originate in a study of CD8 T cells in Susac syndrome. Study results and caveats: No clonal expansion appeared among CD4+ T cells in Susac patients.

This TCR was recovered from a human donor with Susac syndrome. Sequencing was done on a sample of CD4+ T cells from PBMCs. This rearrangement joins TRBV7-2 to TRBJ2-3, with D possibly matching TRBD1 (6 bases). CDR3 coding DNA: TGTGCCAGCAGCTTAGCCCTCACAGGGTTAGATACGCAGTATTTT. Translating it yields CASSLALTGLDTQYF. Combining the CDR3 with reference TRBV7-2 and TRBJ2-3 gives the whole variable domain GAGVSQSPSNKVTEKGKDVELRCDPISGHTALYWYRQSLGQGLEFLIYFQGNSAPDKSGLPSDRFSAERTGGSVSTLTIQRTQQEDSAVYLCASSLALTGLDTQYFGPGTRLTVL.